These 22 T cell receptor beta chains share one sample of origin, sequenced in a study of monozygotic twins with inflammatory bowel disease. TCRdb reanalyzed the 5' RACE reads, giving one entry per CDR3 protein sequence and no DNA. Here the sample table reports around 100,000 distinct CDR3 sequences. Sequencing was performed on blood. The origin of the receptors is a human donor with ulcerative colitis or Crohn's disease, or a healthy co-twin of an affected twin (not recorded which).

V and J are TRBV12-3 or TRBV12-4 and TRBJ1-2; the TCRdb D gene call, TRBD1, has no DNA to confirm it. The CDR3 loop spans 13 amino acids. The CDR3 sequence is CASTRVKDYGYTF.

This chain connects TRBV20-1 to TRBJ1-1; TCRdb's D call, TRBD1, is unchecked because there is no DNA. Germline values: CDR1 DFQATT, CDR2 SNEGSKA (reference sequence). The CDR3 is 14 residues long. CDR3 sequence reads: CSTSAGQMNTEAFF.

This chain connects TRBV14 to TRBJ2-3; TCRdb gives TRBD1 as the D gene, but with no DNA this cannot be confirmed. This CDR3 has 15 amino acids. Germline V gene sequence: CDR1 SGHDN, CDR2 FVKESK. CDR3: CASSSWTTSTDTQYF.

V usage is TRBV19 and J usage is TRBJ2-1; as DNA is missing, the TRBD2 call by TCRdb cannot be tested. The CDR3 totals 17 residues. Germline V lookup: CDR1 LNHDA, CDR2 SQIVND (reference sequence). This CDR3 is CASSIWLAGTRHNEQFF.

The chain carries TRBV5-5 and TRBJ2-7; TCRdb's D call, TRBD1, is unchecked because there is no DNA. Germline CDR1 and CDR2: SGHKS and YYEKEE (reference sequence). The CDR3 length is 15 residues. The CDR3 loop is CASSITTGGIHEQYF.

The chain joins TRBV4-3 to TRBJ2-3; the TCRdb call, TRBD2, lacks DNA for checking. CDR3 length: 17 residues. Germline loops: CDR1 LGHNA, CDR2 YSLEER. Here the CDR3 reads CASSPSFSGGVMDTQYF.

The V gene is TRBV20-1, the J gene TRBJ2-1; the D gene TCRdb calls, TRBD2, cannot be checked with no DNA. CDR3 length: 17 amino acids. Germline CDR1 DFQATT, CDR2 SNEGSKA (reference sequence). This CDR3 reads CSASGGLAGESYNEQFF.

CDR3 protein: CASSLPSSYEQYF. V gene TRBV5-6 combines with J gene TRBJ2-7. CDR1 is SGHDT, CDR2 YYEEEE, per germline. This CDR3 is built from 13 residues.

The CDR3: CASSEKFTSSYNSPLHF. V usage is TRBV5-5 and J usage is TRBJ1-6. The CDR3 spans 17 residues. Germline lookup yields CDR1 SGHKS and CDR2 YYEKEE (reference sequence).

This chain connects TRBV20-1 to TRBJ2-1; TCRdb picks TRBD1, but there is no DNA to check that call. Germline V gene data show CDR1 as DFQATT and CDR2 as SNEGSKA (reference sequence). CDR3 length equals 16 residues. This chain's CDR3 is CSANTPQGGVGNEQFF.

This chain joins TRBV4-3 and TRBJ2-4; there is no DNA to check the TCRdb D call of TRBD2. Germline lookup yields CDR1 LGHNA and CDR2 YSLEER. The CDR3 consists of 15 residues. CDR3 amino acids: CASSQGLAAKNIQYF.

The rearrangement uses TRBV30 and TRBJ2-1; lacking DNA, the TRBD2 call made by TCRdb goes unchecked. This CDR3 contains 14 residues. CDR1 is GTSNPN, CDR2 SVGIG, per germline (reference sequence). The CDR3 reads CACRPGLKTHEQFF. Full variable domain (rest looked up from reference TRBV30 and TRBJ2-1): SQTIHQWPATLVQPVGSPLSLECTVEGTSNPNLYWYRQAAGRGLQLLFYSVGIGQISSEVPQNLSASRPQDRQFILSSKKLLLSDSGFYLCACRPGLKTHEQFFGPGTRLTVL.

This rearrangement joins TRBV20-1 to TRBJ2-1. Germline CDR1 reads DFQATT; CDR2 reads SNEGSKA (reference sequence). The CDR3 extends over 15 amino acids. The CDR3 here is CSARDGTSSAYEQFF.

V is TRBV20-1 and J is TRBJ2-7; TCRdb selects TRBD1, and the lack of DNA leaves this call unchecked. CDR1 and CDR2 from the germline V gene are DFQATT and SNEGSKA (reference sequence). This CDR3 region has 18 residues. CDR3 in amino acids: CSAPGWDRGLLGSYEQYF.

The chain recombines TRBV30 with TRBJ2-3; as DNA is missing, the TRBD2 call by TCRdb cannot be tested. This CDR3 is built from 14 residues. Germline lookup yields CDR1 GTSNPN and CDR2 SVGIG (reference sequence). The CDR3: CAWRQGSPASLQYF.

The rearrangement uses TRBV5-5 and TRBJ2-7. CDR1 is SGHKS, CDR2 YYEKEE, per germline (reference sequence). The CDR3 is made up of 12 amino acids. The CDR3: CASSPPTYEQYF.

The V gene is TRBV10-3, the J gene TRBJ1-1; TCRdb names TRBD1, which stays unverified in the absence of DNA. The CDR3 is made up of 12 amino acids. CDR1 and CDR2 from the germline V gene are ENHRY and SYGVKD. The CDR3 protein is CAIRGVNTEAFF.

J is TRBJ1-3 and V is TRBV28. The CDR3 has 15 amino acids. Germline CDR1 reads MDHEN; CDR2 reads SYDVKM. This CDR3 reads CASSPPIPSGNTIYF.

The chain has TRBV27 and TRBJ1-5; TCRdb selects TRBD1, and the lack of DNA leaves this call unchecked. The CDR3 totals 14 residues. Germline V gives CDR1 MNHEY, CDR2 SMNVEV (reference sequence). The CDR3 reads CASSPWTGNQPQHF.

The chain uses TRBV20-1 and TRBJ2-2; TCRdb designates TRBD2, a call that cannot be tested without DNA. The V gene's germline CDR1 is DFQATT and CDR2 SNEGSKA (reference sequence). The CDR3 loop spans 17 amino acids. CDR3 loop: CSARRKLSGRNTGELFF.

The rearrangement uses TRBV6-1 and TRBJ2-1; there is no DNA to check the TCRdb D call of TRBD1. This CDR3 has 14 residues. The germline V gene encodes CDR1 MNHNS and CDR2 SASEGT. CDR3 protein: CASSGPGTAIEQFF.

This chain joins TRBV5-1 and TRBJ2-3; TCRdb outputs TRBD2, but without DNA this stays unchecked. In germline, CDR1 is SGHRS, CDR2 YFSETQ. The CDR3 has 15 residues. CDR3 loop: CASRLSGSTTDTQYF.